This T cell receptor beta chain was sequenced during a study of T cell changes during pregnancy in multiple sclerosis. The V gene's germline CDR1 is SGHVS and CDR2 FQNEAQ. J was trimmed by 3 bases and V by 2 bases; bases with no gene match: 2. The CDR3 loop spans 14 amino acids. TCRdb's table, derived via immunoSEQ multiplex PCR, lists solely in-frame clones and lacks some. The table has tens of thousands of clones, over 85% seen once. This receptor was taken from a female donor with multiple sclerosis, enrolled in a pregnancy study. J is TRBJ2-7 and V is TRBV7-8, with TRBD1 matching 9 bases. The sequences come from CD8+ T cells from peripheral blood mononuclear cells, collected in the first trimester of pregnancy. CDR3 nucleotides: TGTGCCAGCAGCTTAATGGGACAGGGCTACGAGCAGTACTTC. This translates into CASSLMGQGYEQYF.